These 24 T cell receptor beta chains were all obtained from the same sample, sequenced in a study of blood T cell repertoires in COVID-19. TCRdb's copy holds only in-frame clones and misses some; the assay was immunoSEQ multiplex PCR. The table lists tens of thousands of clones, 65% to 85% of them singletons, with approximately 5.2% in the top ten. The sample comprised peripheral blood. The receptors were sampled from a human donor in a cohort sampled during active COVID-19.

The rearrangement links TRBV6-4 to TRBJ1-1; D might be TRBD1 (5 bases). Germline-derived CDR1 and CDR2 are MRHNA and SNTAGT. Trimming cost V 4 bases and J 0 bases, with 15 bases left between them. The CDR3 is 16 residues long. This CDR3 is CASSATARVMNTEAFF. The CDR3 nucleotides are TGTGCCAGCAGTGCTACCGCCAGGGTCATGAACACTGAAGCTTTCTTT.

A single count supports this clone. The chain carries TRBV14 and TRBJ2-1, with D possibly matching TRBD1 (5 bases). Deletions cut 5 bases from V and 1 base from J, with 12 bases between. The germline V gene has CDR1 SGHDN and CDR2 FVKESK. There are 15 residues in the CDR3. The CDR3 here is CASSGQGPSYNEQFF. CDR3 DNA sequence: TGTGCCAGCAGCGGTCAGGGTCCGTCCTACAATGAGCAGTTCTTC. The variable domain in full, with the rest retrieved from reference TRBV14 and TRBJ2-1, is EAGVTQFPSHSVIEKGQTVTLRCDPISGHDNLYWYRRVMGKEIKFLLHFVKESKQDESGMPNNRFLAERTGGTYSTLKVQPAELEDSGVYFCASSGQGPSYNEQFFGPGTRLTVL.

There are a few counts of this clone. The CDR3: CASSRGHTEAFF. CDR3 bases: TGTGCCAGCTCGAGGGGGCACACTGAAGCTTTCTTT. The chain has TRBV18 and TRBJ1-1; 7 bases agree with TRBD1. Losses at the gene ends were 6 bases for V and 3 bases for J; bases not matched to a gene: 1. CDR3 size: 12 residues. Germline V CDR1 and CDR2: KGHSH, LQKENI.

J is TRBJ1-2 and V is TRBV24-1; TRBD1 matches 7 bases. With 3 bases clipped from V and 6 bases from J, the junction kept 3 bases outside the gene matches. The V gene's germline CDR1 is KGHDR and CDR2 SFDVKD. The CDR3 is 13 amino acids. CDR3 nucleotides: TGTGCCACCAGTGATCTCAGGGGGAATGGCTACACCTTC. Amino acids: CATSDLRGNGYTF.

This chain links TRBV19 with TRBJ1-4; unclear D gene. In germline, CDR1 is LNHDA, CDR2 SQIVND (reference sequence). The CDR3 runs to 15 residues. The germline V and J ends were trimmed by 5 bases and 3 bases, with 13 bases remaining between them. Here the CDR3 DNA reads TGTGCCAGTAGTCTTGGCCGTAAAGCTAATGAAAAACTGTTTTTT. It codes for CASSLGRKANEKLFF.

The chain has TRBV15 and TRBJ1-6, with D unresolved. The germline gives CDR1 LNHNV, CDR2 YYDKDF (reference sequence). The CDR3 loop spans 14 amino acids. V was clipped by 0 bases and J by 10 bases, with 10 bases between them. The CDR3 DNA follows: TGTGCCACCAGCAGAGAGGGCAGCTCCTCACCCCTCCACTTT. This codes for CATSREGSSSPLHF.

V gene TRBV6-4 combines with J gene TRBJ1-6; D may be TRBD1 (5 bases). CDR3 size: 11 residues. Trimming cost V 9 bases and J 10 bases, with 10 bases left between them. Germline CDR1 reads MRHNA; CDR2 reads SNTAGT. In nucleotides, the CDR3 is TGTGCCAGAGGGGATTTCTCACCCCTCCACTTT. This codes for CARGDFSPLHF.

This chain joins TRBV6-6 and TRBJ1-2; 7 bases fit TRBD1. Unmatched junction bases numbered 6, after V lost 6 bases and J lost 2 bases. Germline values: CDR1 MNHNY, CDR2 SVGAGI (reference sequence). The CDR3 is 14 amino acids. The CDR3 region has the DNA TGTGCCAGCAGATCCGGACAGGCCAACTATGGCTACACCTTC. Encoded protein: CASRSGQANYGYTF.

This rearrangement joins TRBV2 to TRBJ1-2; tentatively, D is TRBD1 (6 bases). V lost 4 bases, J lost 3 bases, and 9 bases lay in between. Germline CDR1 is SNHLY and CDR2 is FYNNEI. This CDR3 spans 13 amino acids. This CDR3 reads CASSAQGYYGYTF. Written as DNA, the CDR3 is TGTGCCAGCAGTGCCCAGGGGTACTATGGCTACACCTTC.

The chain recombines TRBV7-9 with TRBJ2-1; TRBD2 is a possible D gene (6 bases). The CDR3 runs 14 residues. The ends were cut back, 5 bases at V and 2 bases at J, with 10 bases in the middle. Germline V gene lookup returns CDR1 SEHNR and CDR2 FQNEAQ (reference sequence). CDR3 residues: CASSPRLAYNEQFF. The CDR3 nucleotides are TGTGCCAGCAGCCCGAGACTAGCCTACAATGAGCAGTTCTTC.

The V gene is TRBV24-1, the J gene TRBJ2-7; 12 bases are a match to TRBD1. V shed 6 bases, J shed 7 bases, and the junction held 12 bases outside the gene matches. Per germline, CDR1 KGHDR and CDR2 SFDVKD. The CDR3 length is 16 residues. CDR3 protein: CATSTNAGQGAGEQYF. CDR3 DNA sequence: TGTGCCACCAGTACCAACGCGGGACAGGGGGCGGGGGAGCAGTACTTC.

The V and J genes are TRBV5-1 and TRBJ2-3; 7 bases are a match to TRBD1. The length of the CDR3 is 15 residues. Germline V gene sequence: CDR1 SGHRS, CDR2 YFSETQ. V trimming: 4 bases; J trimming: 6 bases; junction bases outside the gene matches: 11. The CDR3 DNA reads as TGCGCCAGCAGCGTGGTCGGGACAGTCGTCGATACGCAGTATTTT. This encodes CASSVVGTVVDTQYF.

The chain has TRBV7-2 and TRBJ2-3, with TRBD2 matching 7 bases. The CDR3 consists of 18 residues. Trimming removed 5 bases from V and 5 bases from J; junction bases left unmatched: 19. The germline CDR1 and CDR2 sequences are SGHTA and FQGNSA. DNA for the CDR3: TGTGCCAGCAGCACACCTACTTTGCGGGGGACGGTAAAAGATACGCAGTATTTT. Protein product: CASSTPTLRGTVKDTQYF.

The chain uses TRBV9 and TRBJ2-1; D possibly corresponds to TRBD2 (6 bases). The germline V gene has CDR1 SGDLS and CDR2 YYNGEE. This CDR3 contains 15 residues. The V end was cut by 3 bases, the J end by 2 bases, with 12 bases between. Here the CDR3 reads CASSAQPGAYNEQFF. In nucleotides, the CDR3 is TGTGCCAGCAGCGCTCAACCGGGGGCCTACAATGAGCAGTTCTTC.

V usage is TRBV7-6 and J usage is TRBJ2-3; D is perhaps TRBD1 (6 bases). CDR1 SGHVS and CDR2 FNYEAQ come from the germline V gene. Trimming removed 2 bases from V and 2 bases from J, with 11 bases in between. CDR3 size: 15 residues. CDR3 residues: CASSLPWDTTDTQYF. The CDR3 nucleotides read TGTGCCAGCAGCTTACCTTGGGACACCACAGATACGCAGTATTTT. Complete variable domain (other parts from reference TRBV7-6 and TRBJ2-3): GAGVSQSPRYKVTKRGQDVALRCDPISGHVSLYWYRQALGQGPEFLTYFNYEAQQDKSGLPNDRFSAERPEGSISTLTIQRTEQRDSAMYRCASSLPWDTTDTQYFGPGTRLTVL.

The chain combines TRBV5-3 with TRBJ2-7; 8 nucleotides align to TRBD1. TRBV5-3 is identified as an open reading frame with a role that is uncertain. This CDR3 has 14 amino acids. V dropped 5 bases and J dropped 3; count of bases not matched to a gene: 7. CDR3 nucleotides: TGTGCCAGAAGGTTCAGGGGGCCGTACTACGAGCAGTACTTC. It specifies CARRFRGPYYEQYF.

CDR3 DNA sequence: TGTGCCAGCAGTGAACGCGGGGGCCGGATGGGGCCCCAGCATTTT. This encodes CASSERGGRMGPQHF. The V call is TRBV2, the J call TRBJ1-5; D may be TRBD1 (6 bases). The germline V and J ends were trimmed by 2 bases and 9 bases, with 17 bases remaining between them. CDR1 and CDR2 (germline): SNHLY, FYNNEI. The CDR3 has 15 residues.

This sequence joins TRBV7-2 and TRBJ2-7, with TRBD2 matching over 8 bases. Germline V gene data show CDR1 as SGHTA and CDR2 as FQGNSA. The J segment lost 4 bases and the V segment lost 2 bases, leaving 10 bases of the junction unmatched. The CDR3 has 16 amino acids. DNA for the CDR3: TGTGCCAGCAGCTTACAGTCCGGGGGGGTACCGTACGAGCAGTACTTC. As protein: CASSLQSGGVPYEQYF.

This chain connects TRBV5-4 to TRBJ2-1; unclear D gene. The V end lost 3 bases, the J end lost 0 bases, and 7 bases lay between the germline ends. CDR1 SGHNT and CDR2 YYREEE come from the germline V gene (reference sequence). This CDR3 has 14 residues. CDR3 in DNA: TGTGCCAGCAGCTCGCAGAACTCCTACAATGAGCAGTTCTTC. Amino acid sequence: CASSSQNSYNEQFF. Complete variable domain (other parts from reference TRBV5-4 and TRBJ2-1): ETGVTQSPTHLIKTRGQQVTLRCSSQSGHNTVSWYQQALGQGPQFIFQYYREEENGRGNFPPRFSGLQFPNYSSELNVNALELDDSALYLCASSSQNSYNEQFFGPGTRLTVL.

V is TRBV19 and J is TRBJ1-5, with 11 bases fitting TRBD1. CDR3 length: 12 residues. Germline CDR1 LNHDA, CDR2 SQIVND (reference sequence). V shed 9 bases and J 6 bases; nucleotides not matched to a gene: 1. In DNA form, the CDR3 reads TGTGCCAGCGGGACAGGGGGTCAGCCCCAGCATTTT. As protein: CASGTGGQPQHF.

This rearrangement joins TRBV5-4 to TRBJ1-1; D is unresolved. The germline V gene encodes CDR1 SGHNT and CDR2 YYREEE (reference sequence). The CDR3 is made up of 14 amino acids. V was shortened by 5 bases and J by 2 bases, with 13 bases between the two germline ends. The CDR3 coding sequence is TGTGCCAGCAGTACCAGTGTGGGCAACACTGAAGCTTTCTTT. Its protein is CASSTSVGNTEAFF.

J is TRBJ2-1 and V is TRBV25-1; the D gene is possibly TRBD1 (6 bases). The V end lost 2 bases, the J end lost 4 bases, and 12 bases lay between the germline ends. CDR1 MGHDK and CDR2 SYGVNS come from the germline V gene. The CDR3 runs to 15 residues. The CDR3 sequence is CASSERGQIYNEQFF. CDR3 sequence (DNA): TGTGCCAGCAGTGAACGAGGACAGATTTACAATGAGCAGTTCTTC.

The chain combines TRBV19 with TRBJ2-1; TRBD2 agrees at 11 bases. The J segment lost 5 bases and the V segment lost 3 bases, leaving 3 bases of the junction unmatched. CDR1 is LNHDA and CDR2 is SQIVND in the germline V gene (reference sequence). The CDR3 is made up of 15 amino acids. The CDR3 region is CASSITLAGDNEQFF. As DNA, the CDR3 is TGTGCCAGTAGTATCACACTAGCGGGGGACAATGAGCAGTTCTTC.

The chain uses TRBV30 and TRBJ2-3; 9 bases map to TRBD2. The germline CDR1 and CDR2 sequences are GTSNPN and SVGIG (reference sequence). The CDR3 spans 18 residues. V lost 1 base to trimming and J lost 8 bases; unmatched junction nucleotides: 19. CDR3 region: CAWSAAPFGLRGGPTQYF. The DNA of the CDR3 is TGTGCCTGGAGTGCTGCCCCTTTTGGTTTGCGGGGGGGCCCTACGCAGTATTTT.